This T cell receptor beta chain is drawn from a study of tumor-infiltrating lymphocytes in primary liver carcinoma. Unsorted whole blood yielded blood RNA, and germline DNA was extracted as well. Study-level points and caveats: Relative to blood, tumors carried a significantly larger fraction of the repertoire in their top 250 clones (p = 0.039). The study used bulk unsorted samples and so did not compare CD4+ and CD8+ repertoires.

This CDR3 has 14 residues. V shed 4 bases and J shed 3 bases, with 9 bases lying between them. CDR1 and CDR2 (germline): SEHNR, FQNEAQ (reference sequence). Of note for this clonotype: Antigen unknown.

TCR beta cDNA was prepared out of approximately 470 ng total RNA by means of a constant-region primer. Amplification in three nested multiplex PCR rounds with slightly modified ARM-PCR gave rise to TCR beta libraries. A C-beta reverse primer was combined with TRBV1-TRBV30 forward primers in the first two PCR rounds, and each round had around 11 cycles. TCRdb independently ran MiXCR on the multiplex PCR reads; one entry per CDR3 protein. The sample includes approximately 330,000 distinct CDR3 sequences, 65% of them seen just once. The chain has TRBV7-9 and TRBJ2-2, with TRBD2 as a possible D gene (5 bases). Material: peripheral blood. This sequence originates from a middle-aged man with primary liver carcinoma and hepatitis B virus infection. The CDR3 DNA sequence: TGTGCCAGCAGCTCGGCGGGTCACACCGGGGAGCTGTTTTTT. Encoded protein: CASSSAGHTGELFF.